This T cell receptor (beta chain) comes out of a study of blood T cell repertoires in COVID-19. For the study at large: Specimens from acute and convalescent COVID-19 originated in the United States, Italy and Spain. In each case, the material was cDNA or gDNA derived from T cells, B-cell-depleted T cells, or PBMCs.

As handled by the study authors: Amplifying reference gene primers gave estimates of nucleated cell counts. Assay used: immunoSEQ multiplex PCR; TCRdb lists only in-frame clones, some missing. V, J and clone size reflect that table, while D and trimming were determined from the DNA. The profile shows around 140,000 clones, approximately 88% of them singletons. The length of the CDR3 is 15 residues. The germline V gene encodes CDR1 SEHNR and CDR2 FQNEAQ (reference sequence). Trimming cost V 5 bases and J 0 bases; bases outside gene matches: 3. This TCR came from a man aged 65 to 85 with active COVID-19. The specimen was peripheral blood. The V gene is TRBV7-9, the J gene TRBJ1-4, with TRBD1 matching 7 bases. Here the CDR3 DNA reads TGTGCCAGCAGCGCGGGGACAGCAACTAATGAAAAACTGTTTTTT. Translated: CASSAGTATNEKLFF. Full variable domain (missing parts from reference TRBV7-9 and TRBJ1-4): DTGVSQNPRHKITKRGQNVTFRCDPISEHNRLYWYRQTLGQGPEFLTYFQNEAQLEKSRLLSDRFSAERPKGSFSTLEIQRTEQGDSAMYLCASSAGTATNEKLFFGSGTQLSVL.